The clone carrying this T cell receptor beta chain was recorded a few times. This CDR3 has 16 amino acids. The germline gives CDR1 LGHNA, CDR2 YNFKEQ. The V segment lost 3 bases and the J segment 8 bases; nucleotides outside the gene matches: 7. This specimen belongs to a study of T cells after yellow fever vaccination. Each CDR3 protein is one row after TCRdb ran MiXCR on the 5' RACE reads. The profile shows under 400,000 distinct CDR3 sequences, roughly 11% of them singletons. The chain employs TRBV4-2 and TRBJ2-1, with TRBD2 matching over 13 bases. The receptor was derived from a man younger than 35 who received the YFV17D yellow fever vaccine. The sequences come from PBMCs, collected on the day of the first yellow fever vaccination. The CDR3 nucleotides read TGTGCCAGCAGCCAGAGGACTAGCGGGGGCTTTGATGAGCAGTTCTTC. Residues: CASSQRTSGGFDEQFF.